These 31 T cell receptor beta chains share one sample of origin, sequenced in a study of blood T cell repertoires in COVID-19. Clones were sequenced by immunoSEQ multiplex PCR, and TCRdb holds only the in-frame ones, with some missing. This table has roughly 170,000 clones, more than 75% appearing once. What was sequenced was peripheral blood. These receptors came from a woman under 30 who had recovered from COVID-19.

This chain uses TRBV11-3 with TRBJ2-1, with 12 bases identical to TRBD2. CDR1 SGHNT and CDR2 YENEEA come from the germline V gene. J was trimmed by 7 bases and V by 5 bases; bases with no gene match: 15. This CDR3 is 18 amino acids long. The CDR3 here is CASSGDGVLAGGPNEQFF. DNA for the CDR3: TGTGCCAGCAGCGGTGATGGCGTTCTAGCGGGGGGGCCGAATGAGCAGTTCTTC.

This sequence joins TRBV3-1 (or the pseudogene TRBV3-2) and TRBJ2-3; TRBD1 agrees at 7 bases. The trim removed 2 bases at V and 3 bases at J, leaving 8 bases unmatched. Germline V gene lookup returns CDR1 LGHDT and CDR2 YNNKEL (reference sequence). The CDR3 loop spans 16 amino acids. The CDR3 loop is CASSQRGGRGTDTQYF. The DNA of the CDR3 is TGTGCCAGCAGCCAAAGAGGCGGCAGGGGGACAGATACGCAGTATTTT.

This sequence joins TRBV12-3 or TRBV12-4 and TRBJ1-2, with TRBD1 as a possible D gene (6 bases). Trimming pared 6 bases from V and 4 bases from J, leaving 12 bases between. The CDR3 extends over 13 amino acids. The CDR3, as DNA: TGTGCCAGCAGACCAGGGGCCTCCTATGGCTACACCTTC. Residues: CASRPGASYGYTF.

This chain connects TRBV5-4 to TRBJ2-7; D uncertain. This CDR3 comprises 14 residues. Germline V gene lookup returns CDR1 SGHNT and CDR2 YYREEE (reference sequence). Trimming cost V 2 bases and J 3 bases, with 12 bases left between them. The CDR3 loop reads CASSFAGSLYEQYF. The CDR3 DNA sequence: TGTGCCAGCAGCTTTGCAGGATCCCTCTACGAGCAGTACTTC.

The rearrangement joins TRBV5-8 to TRBJ2-5; 10 positions match TRBD1. The CDR3 spans 16 residues. V trimming: 5 bases; J trimming: 2 bases; junction bases outside the gene matches: 9. The germline V gene has CDR1 SGHTS and CDR2 YDEGEE. CDR3 sequence: CASSWRQGARQETQYF. CDR3 bases: TGTGCCAGCAGTTGGAGACAGGGGGCACGTCAAGAGACCCAGTACTTC. Full variable domain (outside the CDR3, taken from reference TRBV5-8 and TRBJ2-5): EAGVTQSPTHLIKTRGQQATLRCSPISGHTSVYWYQQALGLGLQFLLWYDEGEERNRGNFPPRFSGRQFPNYSSELNVNALELEDSALYLCASSWRQGARQETQYFGPGTRLLVL.

This clone was counted between two and nine times. V is TRBV6-1 and J is TRBJ2-7, with a tentative D call TRBD2 (6 bases). V was clipped by 2 bases and J by 3 bases, with 14 bases between them. Germline loops: CDR1 MNHNS, CDR2 SASEGT. CDR3 length: 15 amino acids. The CDR3 DNA reads TGTGCCAGCAGTGAACAGGGAGGAGGGGTCTACGAGCAGTACGTC. This codes for CASSEQGGGVYEQYV.

This CDR3 reads CASSLINSNQPQHF. The CDR3 DNA sequence: TGTGCCAGCTCACTAATTAATTCCAATCAGCCCCAGCATTTT. The gene calls are TRBV18 and TRBJ1-5, with D hard to call. With 4 bases removed from V and 3 bases from J, the gap between germline ends came to 10 bases. CDR3 length: 14 amino acids. The V gene's germline CDR1 is KGHSH and CDR2 LQKENI. Together with reference TRBV18 and TRBJ1-5, the CDR3 gives the full variable domain: NAGVMQNPRHLVRRRGQEARLRCSPMKGHSHVYWYRQLPEEGLKFMVYLQKENIIDESGMPKERFSAEFPKEGPSILRIQQVVRGDSAAYFCASSLINSNQPQHFGDGTRLSIL.

V gene TRBV7-9 combines with J gene TRBJ1-6; D is possibly TRBD1 (6 bases). From germline, CDR1 is SEHNR and CDR2 FQNEAQ (reference sequence). V was clipped by 8 bases and J by 6 bases, with 17 bases between them. The CDR3 sequence is 15 residues long. CDR3 sequence (DNA): TGTGCCAGCGAGTCAGGGGAGACCCCTAATTCACCCCTCCACTTT. The encoded protein is CASESGETPNSPLHF.

The chain combines TRBV19 with TRBJ2-7, with 7 bases lining up with TRBD2. The CDR3 extends over 14 amino acids. Germline V gene lookup returns CDR1 LNHDA and CDR2 SQIVND (reference sequence). J gave up 5 bases and V 5 bases, and 9 bases lay outside the gene matches. The CDR3, as DNA: TGTGCCAGTAGTGGGAGGGACCGGAGAGACGAGCAGTACTTC. This codes for CASSGRDRRDEQYF.

The chain carries TRBV18 and TRBJ2-2; 8 bases match TRBD1. Germline-derived CDR1 and CDR2 are KGHSH and LQKENI. The trim removed 3 bases at V and 5 bases at J, leaving 5 bases unmatched. The CDR3 is 15 amino acids. The CDR3 nucleotides are TGTGCCAGCTCACCGGGGGACAGGAGGACCGGGGAGCTGTTTTTT. It translates to CASSPGDRRTGELFF.

V and J are TRBV19 and TRBJ2-5, with TRBD1 identical over 11 bases. Germline values: CDR1 LNHDA, CDR2 SQIVND (reference sequence). V trimming: 4 bases; J trimming: 5 bases; junction bases outside the gene matches: 6. The CDR3 covers 15 residues. DNA of the CDR3: TGTGCCAGTAGTAGTGGGACAGGGGGGCCCGAGACCCAGTACTTC. Encoded protein: CASSSGTGGPETQYF.

The chain uses TRBV24-1 and TRBJ2-2, with D uncertain. The CDR3 totals 11 residues. Germline V lookup: CDR1 KGHDR, CDR2 SFDVKD. With 7 bases removed from V and 3 bases from J, the gap between germline ends came to 2 bases. The CDR3 sequence: CATSYTGELFF. The CDR3, as DNA: TGTGCCACCAGCTACACCGGGGAGCTGTTTTTT.

This clone occurred once. The gene calls are TRBV9 and TRBJ2-5; 12 positions match TRBD2. The V gene's germline CDR1 is SGDLS and CDR2 YYNGEE. V gave up 4 bases and J gave up 0 bases; unmatched junction bases: 7. The CDR3 contains 17 residues. CDR3 nucleotides: TGTGCCAGCAGCCCAGGAGGACTAGCGGGGTACCAAGAGACCCAGTACTTC. Its protein is CASSPGGLAGYQETQYF.

The rearrangement uses TRBV27 and TRBJ2-7; the D gene is possibly TRBD1 (6 bases). This CDR3 comprises 15 residues. In germline, CDR1 is MNHEY, CDR2 SMNVEV (reference sequence). V lost 0 bases, J lost 0 bases, and 9 bases lay in between. CDR3 residues: CASSLSGDNSYEQYF. DNA for the CDR3: TGTGCCAGCAGTTTATCGGGGGACAACTCCTACGAGCAGTACTTC.

This rearrangement joins TRBV19 to TRBJ2-3, with TRBD2 matching 8 bases. Looked up from germline, CDR1 is LNHDA and CDR2 is SQIVND (reference sequence). The CDR3 runs 14 residues. The V gene end was trimmed by 3 bases and the J gene end by 6 bases; junction bases not matched to a gene: 5. This CDR3 is CASSISGVRDTQYF. The CDR3 coding sequence is TGTGCCAGTAGTATTAGCGGGGTCCGGGATACGCAGTATTTT.

The chain joins TRBV11-2 to TRBJ1-1; D is undetermined. Trimming shortened V by 2 bases and J by 7 bases, and 11 bases separated the two germline ends. Germline V gene data show CDR1 as SGHAT and CDR2 as FQNNGV. The length of the CDR3 is 13 residues. CDR3 DNA: TGTGCCAGCAGCTTATCTTCCAGGATTGAAGCTTTCTTT. Protein product: CASSLSSRIEAFF.

This clone was detected a few times. This chain joins TRBV3-1 (or the pseudogene TRBV3-2) and TRBJ1-1; the match to TRBD1 covers 8 bases. The CDR3 loop spans 14 amino acids. Trimming removed 3 bases from V and 4 bases from J; junction bases left unmatched: 4. In germline, CDR1 is LGHDT, CDR2 YNNKEL (reference sequence). The CDR3 protein is CASSHQGAATEAFF. The CDR3, as DNA: TGTGCCAGCAGCCACCAGGGGGCCGCCACTGAAGCTTTCTTT.

V usage is TRBV7-9 and J usage is TRBJ1-1; D is uncertain. The CDR3 spans 13 residues. Germline loops: CDR1 SEHNR, CDR2 FQNEAQ (reference sequence). The V and J ends lost 2 bases and 0 bases respectively, with 4 bases between them. CDR3 sequence (DNA): TGTGCCAGCAGCTTACTTATGAACACTGAAGCTTTCTTT. Translated: CASSLLMNTEAFF.

This clone turned up a few times. The chain couples TRBV5-5 to TRBJ2-2; D is unresolved. Germline CDR1 SGHKS, CDR2 YYEKEE (reference sequence). The CDR3 runs to 14 residues. V was clipped by 2 bases and J by 2 bases, with 7 bases between them. The CDR3 region has the DNA TGTGCCAGCAGCTTTGCGGAAAACACCGGGGAGCTGTTTTTT. Translated: CASSFAENTGELFF.

The rearrangement links TRBV5-1 to TRBJ1-1, with D uncertain. The CDR3 totals 15 residues. Germline V gene lookup returns CDR1 SGHRS and CDR2 YFSETQ. Trimming removed 2 bases from V and 2 bases from J, with 13 bases in between. The CDR3: CASSLTVGLNTEAFF. The CDR3 DNA reads as TGCGCCAGCAGCTTAACAGTGGGTTTAAACACTGAAGCTTTCTTT.

V gene TRBV21-1 combines with J gene TRBJ2-7; the D call TRBD2 from the table was never checked on the DNA. TRBV21-1 is assigned pseudogene status. The CDR3 runs to 12 residues. CDR3 in DNA: TGTGCCAACCCGGGCCGAGCGGCCGAGCAGTACGTC. Its translation: CANPGRAAEQYV.

The rearrangement joins TRBV6-5 to TRBJ1-5; TRBD1 matches 7 bases. In germline, CDR1 is MNHEY, CDR2 SVGAGI. V lost 6 bases, J lost 7 bases, and 3 bases stayed unmatched. This CDR3 is built from 12 residues. The CDR3 nucleotides are TGTGCCAGCAGCAGGGGGACACAGCCCCAGCATTTT. Its translation: CASSRGTQPQHF.

This sequence joins TRBV4-3 and TRBJ2-7; TRBD1 matches at 9 bases. J gave up 4 bases and V 5 bases, and 6 bases lay outside the gene matches. This CDR3 contains 14 residues. The germline CDR1 and CDR2 sequences are LGHNA and YSLEER. Here the CDR3 reads CASSDRDREYEQYF. The DNA of the CDR3 is TGCGCCAGCAGCGACCGGGACAGGGAGTACGAGCAGTACTTC.

This clone was observed a single time. The CDR3 here is CASSGTGPNGYTF. CDR3 DNA: TGCGCCAGCAGCGGGACAGGCCCCAATGGCTACACCTTC. The chain links TRBV5-1 to TRBJ1-2, with TRBD1 matching 8 bases. The CDR3 runs 13 residues. Trimming took 4 bases from V and 6 from J; bases not matched to a gene: 5. Germline CDR1 is SGHRS and CDR2 is YFSETQ.

CDR3 in DNA: TGTGCCAGTAGACTGGGGGGTGGTGGCACTGAAGCTTTCTTT. Its protein is CASRLGGGGTEAFF. This sequence joins TRBV5-6 and TRBJ1-1, with D perhaps matching TRBD1 (5 bases). CDR1 is SGHDT and CDR2 is YYEEEE in the germline V gene. The CDR3 totals 14 residues. Trimming took off 8 bases at V and 4 bases at J, with 18 bases between the two ends. Based on the CDR3 plus reference TRBV5-6 and TRBJ1-1, the full variable domain is DAGVTQSPTHLIKTRGQQVTLRCSPKSGHDTVSWYQQALGQGPQFIFQYYEEEERQRGNFPDRFSGHQFPNYSSELNVNALLLGDSALYLCASRLGGGGTEAFFGQGTRLTVV.

The V and J genes are TRBV3-1 (or the pseudogene TRBV3-2) and TRBJ1-6, with TRBD1 as a possible D gene (5 bases). The V gene lost 1 base and the J gene lost 0 bases, with 19 bases spanning the gap. In germline, CDR1 is LGHDT, CDR2 YNNKEL (reference sequence). This CDR3 contains 20 residues. CDR3 sequence (DNA): TGTGCCAGCAGCCAAGGACCTGAGCAGGGCATAAGCTCCTATAATTCACCCCTCCACTTT. Translation gives CASSQGPEQGISSYNSPLHF.

This clone was observed a few times. The chain links TRBV6-2 or TRBV6-3 to TRBJ2-7; 7 positions agree with TRBD2. CDR1 and CDR2 (germline): MNHEY, SVGEGT. Trimming cost V 1 base and J 3 bases; bases outside gene matches: 3. The CDR3 spans 14 residues. The CDR3 sequence: CASSYLAGYYEQYV. DNA for the CDR3: TGTGCCAGCAGTTACTTAGCGGGTTACTACGAGCAGTACGTC.

The CDR3 sequence is CASSIRQGRNQPQHF. The CDR3 bases are TGTGCCAGCAGTATTCGACAGGGGCGGAACCAGCCCCAGCATTTT. The chain has TRBV2 and TRBJ1-5; 8 nucleotides agree with TRBD1. This CDR3 spans 15 amino acids. With V trimmed by 5 bases and J by 7 bases, 10 bases remained unmatched. Germline V gene sequence: CDR1 SNHLY, CDR2 FYNNEI.

This chain connects TRBV20-1 to TRBJ2-3; a possible D gene is TRBD2 (7 bases). The CDR3 runs 14 residues. Looked up from germline, CDR1 is DFQATT and CDR2 is SNEGSKA (reference sequence). Trimming took off 3 bases at V and 2 bases at J, with 12 bases between the two ends. CDR3 sequence reads: CSASKRGHTDTQYF. The CDR3 coding sequence is TGCAGTGCTAGTAAGCGGGGACACACAGATACGCAGTATTTT.

DNA of the CDR3: TGTGCCAGCAGCAAATGGGGGAGGGCGCGAGAGGAGCAGTACGTC. Translation: CASSKWGRAREEQYV. The V gene is TRBV21-1, the J gene TRBJ2-7; the table assigns TRBD2, which was not confirmed against the DNA. TRBV21-1 represents a pseudogene. The CDR3 sequence is 15 residues long.

In its sample, this clone was seen once. CDR3 loop: CASSFPRLAGGPGELFF. In nucleotides, the CDR3 is TGCGCCAGCAGTTTTCCTCGACTAGCGGGAGGGCCCGGGGAGCTGTTTTTT. This chain joins TRBV10-2 and TRBJ2-2; 14 positions match TRBD2. Trimming cost V 5 bases and J 6 bases; bases outside gene matches: 8. The V gene's germline CDR1 is WSHSY and CDR2 SAAADI. The CDR3 sequence is 17 residues long.